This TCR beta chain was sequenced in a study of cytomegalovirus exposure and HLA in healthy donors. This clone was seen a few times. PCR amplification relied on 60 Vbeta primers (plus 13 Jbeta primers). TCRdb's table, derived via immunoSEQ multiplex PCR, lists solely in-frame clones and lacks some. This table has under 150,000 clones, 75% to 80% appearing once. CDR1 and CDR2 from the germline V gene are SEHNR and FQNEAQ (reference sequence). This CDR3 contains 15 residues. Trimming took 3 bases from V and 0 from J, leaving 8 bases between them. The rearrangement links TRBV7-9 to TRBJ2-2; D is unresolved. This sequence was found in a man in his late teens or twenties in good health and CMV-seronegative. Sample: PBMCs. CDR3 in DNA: TGTGCCAGCAGCTTTCCGTTTCCGAACACCGGGGAGCTGTTTTTT. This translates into CASSFPFPNTGELFF.